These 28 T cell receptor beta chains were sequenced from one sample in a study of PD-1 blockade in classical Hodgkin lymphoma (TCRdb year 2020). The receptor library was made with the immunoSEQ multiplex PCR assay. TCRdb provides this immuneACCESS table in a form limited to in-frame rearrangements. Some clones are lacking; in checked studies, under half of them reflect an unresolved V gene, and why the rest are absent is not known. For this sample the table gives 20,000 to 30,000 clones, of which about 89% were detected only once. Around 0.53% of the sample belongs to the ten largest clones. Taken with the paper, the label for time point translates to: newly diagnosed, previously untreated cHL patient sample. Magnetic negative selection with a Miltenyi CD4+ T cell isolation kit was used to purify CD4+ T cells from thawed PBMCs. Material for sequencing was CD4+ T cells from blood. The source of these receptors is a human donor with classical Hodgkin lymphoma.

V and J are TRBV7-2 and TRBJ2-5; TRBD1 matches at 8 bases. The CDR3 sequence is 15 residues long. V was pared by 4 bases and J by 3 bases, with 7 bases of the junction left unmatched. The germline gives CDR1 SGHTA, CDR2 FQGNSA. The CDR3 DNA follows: TGTGCCAGCAGCTGGACAGGGAAGCGCGAAGAGACCCAGTACTTC. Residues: CASSWTGKREETQYF.

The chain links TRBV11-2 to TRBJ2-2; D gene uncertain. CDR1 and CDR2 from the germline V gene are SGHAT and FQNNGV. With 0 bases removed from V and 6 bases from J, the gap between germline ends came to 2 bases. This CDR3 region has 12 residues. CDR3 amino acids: CASSLDAGELFF. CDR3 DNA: TGTGCCAGCAGCTTAGACGCCGGGGAGCTGTTTTTT. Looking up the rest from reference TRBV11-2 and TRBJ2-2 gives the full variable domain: EAGVAQSPRYKIIEKRQSVAFWCNPISGHATLYWYQQILGQGPKLLIQFQNNGVVDDSQLPKDRFSAERLKGVDSTLKIQPAKLEDSAVYLCASSLDAGELFFGEGSRLTVL.

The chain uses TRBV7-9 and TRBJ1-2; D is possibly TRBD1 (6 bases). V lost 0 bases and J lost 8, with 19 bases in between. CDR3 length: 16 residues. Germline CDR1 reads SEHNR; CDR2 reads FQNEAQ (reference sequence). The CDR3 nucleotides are TGTGCCAGCAGCTTAGCGCTGGACACAGGGTCTTACGGCTACACCTTC. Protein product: CASSLALDTGSYGYTF. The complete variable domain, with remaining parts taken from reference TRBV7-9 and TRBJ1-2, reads DTGVSQNPRHKITKRGQNVTFRCDPISEHNRLYWYRQTLGQGPEFLTYFQNEAQLEKSRLLSDRFSAERPKGSFSTLEIQRTEQGDSAMYLCASSLALDTGSYGYTFGSGTRLTVV.

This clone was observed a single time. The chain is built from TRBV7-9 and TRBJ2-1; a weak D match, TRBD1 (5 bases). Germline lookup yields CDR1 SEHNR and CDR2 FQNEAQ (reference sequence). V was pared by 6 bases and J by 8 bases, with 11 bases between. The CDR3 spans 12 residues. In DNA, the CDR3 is TGTGCCAGCAGGGTCATAGGGGATGAGCAGTTCTTC. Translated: CASRVIGDEQFF.

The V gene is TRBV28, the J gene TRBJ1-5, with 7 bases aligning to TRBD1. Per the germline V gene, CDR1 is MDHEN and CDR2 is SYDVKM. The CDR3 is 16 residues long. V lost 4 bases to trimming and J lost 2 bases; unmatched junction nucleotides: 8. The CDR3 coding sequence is TGTGCCAGCAGTTCAGGACAGGAGGTAGGCAATCAGCCCCAGCATTTT. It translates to CASSSGQEVGNQPQHF.

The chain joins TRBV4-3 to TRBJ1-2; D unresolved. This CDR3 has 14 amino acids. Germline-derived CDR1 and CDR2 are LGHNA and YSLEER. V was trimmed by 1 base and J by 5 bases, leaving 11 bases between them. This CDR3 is CASSQGIREYGYTF. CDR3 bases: TGCGCCAGCAGCCAAGGGATAAGGGAATATGGCTACACCTTC.

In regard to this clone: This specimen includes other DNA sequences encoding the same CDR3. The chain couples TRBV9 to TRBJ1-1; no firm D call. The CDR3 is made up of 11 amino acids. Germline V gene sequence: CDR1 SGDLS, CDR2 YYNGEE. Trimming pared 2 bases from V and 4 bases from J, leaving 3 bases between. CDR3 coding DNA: TGTGCCAGCAGCGTGGTCACTGAAGCTTTCTTT. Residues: CASSVVTEAFF. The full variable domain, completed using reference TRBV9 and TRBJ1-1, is DSGVTQTPKHLITATGQRVTLRCSPRSGDLSVYWYQQSLDQGLQFLIQYYNGEERAKGNILERFSAQQFPDLHSELNLSSLELGDSALYFCASSVVTEAFFGQGTRLTVV.

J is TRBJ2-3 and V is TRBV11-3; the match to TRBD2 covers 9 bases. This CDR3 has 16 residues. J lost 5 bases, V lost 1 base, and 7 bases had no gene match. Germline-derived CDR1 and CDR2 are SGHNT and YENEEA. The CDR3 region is CASSLGGGGLGDTQYF. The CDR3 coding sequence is TGTGCCAGCAGCTTAGGCGGGGGGGGCCTCGGAGATACGCAGTATTTT. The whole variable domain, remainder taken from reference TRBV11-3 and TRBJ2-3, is EAGVVQSPRYKIIEKKQPVAFWCNPISGHNTLYWYLQNLGQGPELLIRYENEEAVDDSQLPKDRFSAERLKGVDSTLKIQPAELGDSAVYLCASSLGGGGLGDTQYFGPGTRLTVL.

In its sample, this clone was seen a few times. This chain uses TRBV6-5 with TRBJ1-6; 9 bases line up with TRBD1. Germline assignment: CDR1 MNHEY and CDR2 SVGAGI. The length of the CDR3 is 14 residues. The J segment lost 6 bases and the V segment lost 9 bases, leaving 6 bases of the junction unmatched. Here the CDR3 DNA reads TGTGCCAGTGGGAGACAGGGGGTTAATTCACCCCTCCACTTT. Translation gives CASGRQGVNSPLHF.

CDR3 DNA sequence: TGTGCCAGCCGAGACAGGGATCCCGCCGAGCAGTACTTC. Its translation: CASRDRDPAEQYF. This chain uses TRBV25-1 with TRBJ2-7; 7 bases agree with TRBD1. This CDR3 contains 13 residues. Germline V gives CDR1 MGHDK, CDR2 SYGVNS. J gave up 6 bases and V 8 bases, and 10 bases lay outside the gene matches.

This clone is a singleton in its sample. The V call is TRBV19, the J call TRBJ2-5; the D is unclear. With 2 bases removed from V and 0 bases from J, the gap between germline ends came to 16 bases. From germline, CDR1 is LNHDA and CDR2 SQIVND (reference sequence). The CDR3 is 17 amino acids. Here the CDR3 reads CASSIIPPAPDQETQYF. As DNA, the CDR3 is TGTGCCAGTAGTATAATCCCCCCAGCGCCGGACCAAGAGACCCAGTACTTC.

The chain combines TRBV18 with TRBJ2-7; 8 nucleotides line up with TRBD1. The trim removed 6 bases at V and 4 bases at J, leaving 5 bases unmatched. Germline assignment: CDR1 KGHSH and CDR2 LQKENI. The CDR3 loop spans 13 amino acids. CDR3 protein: CASSAQGAYEQYF. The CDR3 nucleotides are TGTGCCAGCTCGGCCCAGGGGGCTTACGAGCAGTACTTC.

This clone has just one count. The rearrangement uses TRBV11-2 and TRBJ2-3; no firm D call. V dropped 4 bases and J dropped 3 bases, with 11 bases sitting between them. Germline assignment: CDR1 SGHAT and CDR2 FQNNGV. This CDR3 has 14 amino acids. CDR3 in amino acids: CASSSGRDTDTQYF. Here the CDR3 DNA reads TGTGCCAGCAGCTCTGGAAGAGATACAGATACGCAGTATTTT.

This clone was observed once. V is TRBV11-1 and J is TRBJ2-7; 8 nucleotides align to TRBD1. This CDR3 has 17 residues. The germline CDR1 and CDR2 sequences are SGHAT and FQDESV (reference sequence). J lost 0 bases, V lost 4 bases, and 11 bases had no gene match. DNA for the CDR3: TGTGCCAGCAGCTCGATACCAAGACAGGGGAGCTCCTACGAGCAGTACTTC. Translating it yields CASSSIPRQGSSYEQYF.

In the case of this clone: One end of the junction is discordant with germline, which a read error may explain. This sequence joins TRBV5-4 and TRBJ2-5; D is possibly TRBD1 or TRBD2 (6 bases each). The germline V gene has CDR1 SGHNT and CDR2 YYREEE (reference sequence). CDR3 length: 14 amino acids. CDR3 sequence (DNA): TGTGCCAGCAGCAGCCGACGGGGGCAAGAGGCCCAGTACTTC. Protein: CASSSRRGQEAQYF. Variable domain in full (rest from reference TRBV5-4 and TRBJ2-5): ETGVTQSPTHLIKTRGQQVTLRCSSQSGHNTVSWYQQALGQGPQFIFQYYREEENGRGNFPPRFSGLQFPNYSSELNVNALELDDSALYLCASSSRRGQEAQYFGPGTRLLVL.

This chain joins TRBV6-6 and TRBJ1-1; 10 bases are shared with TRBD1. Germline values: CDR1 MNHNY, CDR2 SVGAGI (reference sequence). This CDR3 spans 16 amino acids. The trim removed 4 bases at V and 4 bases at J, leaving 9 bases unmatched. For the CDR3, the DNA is TGTGCCAGCAGTTCCAGCGGACAGGGGGGAATCACTGAAGCTTTCTTT. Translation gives CASSSSGQGGITEAFF.

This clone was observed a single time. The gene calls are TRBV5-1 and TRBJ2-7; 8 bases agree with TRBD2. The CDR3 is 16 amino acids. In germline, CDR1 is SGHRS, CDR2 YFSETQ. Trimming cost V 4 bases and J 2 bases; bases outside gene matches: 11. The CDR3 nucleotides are TGCGCCAGCAGCCCCCGGGGGGGGAATGGTCCCTACGAGCAGTACTTC. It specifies CASSPRGGNGPYEQYF.

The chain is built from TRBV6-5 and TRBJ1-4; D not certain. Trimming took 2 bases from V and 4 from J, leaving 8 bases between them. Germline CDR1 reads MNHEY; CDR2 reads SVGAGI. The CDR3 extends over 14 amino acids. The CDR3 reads CASSYRSLNEKLFF. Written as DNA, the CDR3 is TGTGCCAGCAGTTACCGGTCCCTTAATGAAAAACTGTTTTTT.

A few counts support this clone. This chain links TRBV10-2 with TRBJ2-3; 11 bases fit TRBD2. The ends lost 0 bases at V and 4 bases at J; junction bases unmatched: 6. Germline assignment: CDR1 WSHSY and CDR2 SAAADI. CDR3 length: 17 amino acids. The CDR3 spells CASSESAVAGGPDTQYF. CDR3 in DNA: TGCGCCAGCAGTGAGTCAGCCGTAGCGGGGGGGCCAGATACGCAGTATTTT.

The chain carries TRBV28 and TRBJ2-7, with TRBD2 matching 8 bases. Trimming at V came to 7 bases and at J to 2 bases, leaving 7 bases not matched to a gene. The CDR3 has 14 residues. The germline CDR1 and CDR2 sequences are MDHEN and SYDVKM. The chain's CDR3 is CASNSGALPYEQYF. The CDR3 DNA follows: TGTGCCAGCAATAGCGGGGCTCTTCCCTACGAGCAGTACTTC.

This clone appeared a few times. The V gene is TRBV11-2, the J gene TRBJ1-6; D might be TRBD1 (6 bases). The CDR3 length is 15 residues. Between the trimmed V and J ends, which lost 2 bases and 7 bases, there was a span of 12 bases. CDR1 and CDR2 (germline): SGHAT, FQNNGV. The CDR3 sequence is CASSLRGSGNSPLHF. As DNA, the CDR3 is TGTGCCAGCAGCTTAAGGGGGTCGGGGAATTCACCCCTCCACTTT.

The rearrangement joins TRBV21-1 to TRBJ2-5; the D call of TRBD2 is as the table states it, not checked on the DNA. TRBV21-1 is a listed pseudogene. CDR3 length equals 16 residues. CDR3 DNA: TGTGCCAGCAGCAGCGGGGAGACACGACTCGGGGAGACCCAGTACTTC. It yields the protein CASSSGETRLGETQYF.

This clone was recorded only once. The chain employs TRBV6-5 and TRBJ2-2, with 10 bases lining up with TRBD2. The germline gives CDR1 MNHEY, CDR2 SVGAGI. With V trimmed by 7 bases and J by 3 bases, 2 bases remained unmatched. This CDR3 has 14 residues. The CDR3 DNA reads TGTGCCAGCAAAGCGGGGGGGCACACCGGGGAGCTGTTTTTT. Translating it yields CASKAGGHTGELFF.

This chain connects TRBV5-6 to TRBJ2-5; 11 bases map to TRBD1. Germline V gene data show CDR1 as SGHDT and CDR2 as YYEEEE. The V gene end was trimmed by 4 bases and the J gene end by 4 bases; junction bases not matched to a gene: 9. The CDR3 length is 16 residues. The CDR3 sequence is CASSQPRTGGRETQYF. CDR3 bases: TGTGCCAGCAGCCAACCCCGGACAGGGGGCCGAGAGACCCAGTACTTC.

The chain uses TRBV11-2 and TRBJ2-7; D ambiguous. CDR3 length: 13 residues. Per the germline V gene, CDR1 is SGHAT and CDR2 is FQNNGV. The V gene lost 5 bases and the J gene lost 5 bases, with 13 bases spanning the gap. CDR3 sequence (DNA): TGTGCCAGCAGCCGCTCCGTCTGGGACGAGCAGTACTTC. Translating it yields CASSRSVWDEQYF.

The CDR3 loop reads CASSPAPPSQPQHF. CDR3 coding DNA: TGTGCCAGCAGTCCGGCCCCCCCCAGTCAGCCCCAGCATTTT. The rearrangement links TRBV2 to TRBJ1-5; D remains ambiguous. V was shortened by 5 bases and J by 6 bases, with 14 bases between the two germline ends. Germline V gives CDR1 SNHLY, CDR2 FYNNEI. This CDR3 is built from 14 residues.

CDR3 sequence: CASSPRGAGTQDGYTF. The CDR3 region has the DNA TGTGCCAGCTCACCAAGGGGTGCCGGGACCCAGGATGGCTACACCTTC. This chain links TRBV18 with TRBJ1-2; D possibly corresponds to TRBD1 (5 bases). The CDR3 covers 16 residues. V was clipped by 2 bases and J by 6 bases, with 19 bases between them. CDR1 and CDR2 from the germline V gene are KGHSH and LQKENI.

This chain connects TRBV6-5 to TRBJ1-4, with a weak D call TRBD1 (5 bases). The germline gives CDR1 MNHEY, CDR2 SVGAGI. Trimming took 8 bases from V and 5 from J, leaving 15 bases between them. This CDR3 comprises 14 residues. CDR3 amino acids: CASREGHANEKLFF. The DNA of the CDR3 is TGTGCCAGCCGCGAGGGGCATGCCAATGAAAAACTGTTTTTT.